This T cell receptor (beta chain) comes out of a study of long-term antiretroviral therapy in people with HIV. Findings and limits, study-wide: At every time point, clones expanded before ART dominated the repertoire. In samples taken after ART, diversity increased but remained below transplant donor control levels.

Every donor had one or more pre-ART and two or more post-ART PBMC samples. In the United States, treatment was given to all participants with HIV. The V gene end was trimmed by 5 bases and the J gene end by 1 base; junction bases not matched to a gene: 5. CDR1 is WNHNN and CDR2 is SYGVQD in the germline V gene (reference sequence). The CDR3 extends over 15 amino acids. The run of the v3.0 immunoSEQ assay was at survey level. Method: immunoSEQ multiplex PCR; TCRdb's copy keeps in-frame clones and lacks some. The profile shows around 28,000 clones, roughly 90% of them singletons. Worth noting for this clone: Its antigen remains unknown.

The receptor was isolated from a woman younger than 35 with HIV. Specimen: unsorted PBMCs, collected 1.8 years after starting antiretroviral therapy. The gene calls are TRBV10-1 and TRBJ1-1; TRBD1 agrees at 9 bases. CDR3 sequence (DNA): TGCGCCAGCAGTTTCTCGGGACAGGGGAACACTGAAGCTTTCTTT. This codes for CASSFSGQGNTEAFF.